This TCR beta chain comes out of a study of early T cells in non-severe SARS-CoV-2 infection. The trim removed 6 bases at V and 4 bases at J, leaving 8 bases unmatched. This CDR3 spans 15 amino acids. TCRdb recomputed calls from the 5' RACE reads with MiXCR, one row per CDR3 protein. The sample carries 65,000 to 75,000 distinct CDR3 sequences, 11% recorded once. This clonotype has at least ten counts. This sequence originates from an adult who was a healthcare worker with PCR-confirmed SARS-CoV-2 infection or an uninfected control (not recorded which). This chain uses TRBV12-3 or TRBV12-4 with TRBJ2-3, with TRBD2 identical over 9 bases. Sample: whole blood. The CDR3: CASRTAGGPPDTQYF. In DNA form, the CDR3 reads TGTGCCAGCAGGACCGCGGGGGGGCCTCCAGATACGCAGTATTTT.